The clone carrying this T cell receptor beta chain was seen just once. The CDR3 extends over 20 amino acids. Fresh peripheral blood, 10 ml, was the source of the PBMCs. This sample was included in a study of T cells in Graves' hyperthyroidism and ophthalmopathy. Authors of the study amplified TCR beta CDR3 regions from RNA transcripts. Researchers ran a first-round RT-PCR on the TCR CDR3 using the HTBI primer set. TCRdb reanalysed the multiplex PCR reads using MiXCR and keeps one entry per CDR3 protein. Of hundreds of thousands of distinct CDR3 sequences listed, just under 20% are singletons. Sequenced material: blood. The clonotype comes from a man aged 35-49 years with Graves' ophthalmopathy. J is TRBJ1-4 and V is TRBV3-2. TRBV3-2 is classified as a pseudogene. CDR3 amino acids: CASSQGRGSTPYATNEKLFF. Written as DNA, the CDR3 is TGTGCCAGCAGCCAAGGCCGGGGCTCGACACCCTATGCAACTAATGAAAAACTGTTTTTT.